This T cell receptor (beta chain) was sequenced during a study of vaccination effects on CD4 cells after COVID-19. Libraries were prepared by immunoSEQ multiplex PCR; TCRdb keeps only in-frame clonotypes and omits some of them. Here the sample spans approximately 26,000 clones, over 75% being singletons. The V and J ends lost 2 bases and 4 bases, in that order; junction bases with no gene match: 2. Germline V gene data show CDR1 as ENHRY and CDR2 as SYGVKD. This CDR3 spans 14 amino acids. Details on this clone: The antigen is unknown.

Before sequencing took place, the ViraFEST assay used viral peptide pools to expand antigen-specific CD4+ T cells. Following an approximately 11-day culture, CD4+ T cells were purified. Participants got two doses of BNT162b2 or mRNA-1273 vaccine. Negative nucleocapsid antibody tests before and after vaccination confirmed no previous SARS-CoV-2 infection. Two million PBMC were seeded per well and grown in the presence of 10 IU/ml IL-2 and approximately 11 ug/ml peptides. Regarding the study as a whole: Healthy vaccinees showed cross-reactivity with common cold coronaviruses in only 1 of 255 vaccine-induced clones.

The TCR was taken from a human donor who received a COVID-19 vaccine. Some clones in this sample may be carry-over from other donors' samples. This sequence joins TRBV10-3 and TRBJ1-2; 9 bases map to TRBD1. Material: CD4+ T cells from PBMCs cultured with SARS-CoV-2 spike peptides, obtained after COVID-19 vaccination. The CDR3 here is CAISEGQGTYGYTF. The CDR3 region has the DNA TGTGCCATCAGTGAGGGACAGGGGACCTATGGCTACACCTTC.